The rows below give T cell receptor beta chains drawn from one sample of a study. MiXCR was run by TCRdb on the 5' RACE reads, yielding one entry per CDR3 protein. The sample consists of tens of thousands of distinct CDR3 sequences, 25% to 30% of them appearing once. The sample consisted of tumor-infiltrating Tregs sorted from the breast tumor. Receptors were obtained from a female donor with breast cancer. The CDR3 runs from the conserved cysteine through the conserved F or W. The order of the fields is J gene, clone size, V gene, D gene, CDR3 protein, CDR3 DNA. D genes are given only for firm matches. Some rows mark clone size as missing; the rest say once, few, many or name a class of expanded clone.

J: TRBJ1-1
size: NA
V: TRBV10-2
D: NA
CDR3: CASSELPGEAFF
DNA: TGCGCCAGCAGTGAATTGCCCGGTGAAGCTTTCTTT

J: TRBJ2-5
size: many
V: TRBV30
D: NA
CDR3: CAWSASYPRETQYF
DNA: TGTGCCTGGAGTGCTAGTTACCCCCGGGAGACCCAGTACTTC

J: TRBJ2-5
size: NA
V: TRBV6-6
D: NA
CDR3: CASSYRETQYF
DNA: TGTGCCAGCAGTTATCGGGAGACCCAGTACTTC

J: TRBJ1-2
size: medium-sized
V: TRBV7-2
D: NA
CDR3: CASSPRTAQRAYGYTF
DNA: TGTGCCAGCAGCCCCCGGACAGCTCAAAGGGCCTATGGCTACACCTTC

J: TRBJ1-1
size: NA
V: TRBV7-3
D: NA
CDR3: CASSLGVGMNTEAFF
DNA: TGTGCCAGCAGCTTAGGGGTTGGAATGAACACTGAAGCTTTCTTT

J: TRBJ2-3
size: many
V: TRBV19
D: TRBD1
CDR3: CASSPGTGVGDTQYF
DNA: TGTGCCAGTAGTCCGGGGACAGGGGTCGGAGATACGCAGTATTTT

J: TRBJ1-1
size: many
V: TRBV5-1
D: NA
CDR3: CASSLEGGTEAFF
DNA: TGCGCCAGCAGCCTCGAGGGAGGCACTGAAGCTTTCTTT

J: TRBJ2-1
size: many
V: TRBV20-1
D: NA
CDR3: CSASRGRGGSYNEQFF
DNA: TGCAGTGCTTCACGGGGGCGGGGTGGCTCCTACAATGAGCAGTTCTTC

J: TRBJ2-1
size: NA
V: TRBV6-6
D: TRBD2
CDR3: CASSYLAGYNEQFF
DNA: TGTGCCAGCAGTTACCTAGCGGGATACAATGAGCAGTTCTTC

J: TRBJ2-1
size: NA
V: TRBV20-1
D: TRBD2
CDR3: CSASSLAGKNEQFF
DNA: TGCAGTGCTAGTAGTCTAGCGGGCAAGAATGAGCAGTTCTTC

J: TRBJ1-2
size: NA
V: TRBV11-2
D: NA
CDR3: CASSDLGGGYTF
DNA: TGTGCCAGCAGCGACTTGGGGGGTGGCTACACCTTC

J: TRBJ2-7
size: NA
V: TRBV5-6
D: TRBD1
CDR3: CASSSQGNYEQYF
DNA: TGTGCCAGCAGCTCACAGGGGAACTACGAGCAGTACTTC

J: TRBJ2-1
size: many
V: TRBV5-1
D: TRBD2
CDR3: CASSAGQRESYNEQFF
DNA: TGCGCCAGCAGCGCCGGGCAGCGGGAGTCCTACAATGAGCAGTTCTTC

J: TRBJ1-1
size: NA
V: TRBV11-2
D: NA
CDR3: CASSGGGMNTEAFF
DNA: TGTGCCAGCAGCGGAGGCGGAATGAACACTGAAGCTTTCTTT

J: TRBJ1-5
size: NA
V: TRBV29-1
D: NA
CDR3: CSVVGAPGQPQHF
DNA: TGCAGCGTTGTAGGGGCCCCTGGACAGCCCCAGCATTTT

J: TRBJ1-1
size: few
V: TRBV2
D: TRBD1
CDR3: CASRRQGGRTEAFF
DNA: TGTGCCAGCAGGAGACAGGGTGGTCGGACTGAAGCTTTCTTT

J: TRBJ2-7
size: medium-sized
V: TRBV20-1
D: TRBD2
CDR3: CSASGQGLAGGREVGSSYEQYF
DNA: TGCAGTGCGTCGGGTCAGGGACTAGCGGGAGGGAGGGAGGTGGGAAGCTCCTACGAGCAGTACTTC

J: TRBJ2-1
size: NA
V: TRBV7-9
D: NA
CDR3: CASSLGGIIHERFF
DNA: TGTGCCAGCAGCTTAGGAGGGATCATTCATGAGCGGTTCTTC

J: TRBJ2-3
size: many
V: TRBV11-2
D: NA
CDR3: CASSLVGSFTPIGQYF
DNA: TGTGCCAGCAGCTTAGTCGGCAGCTTTACCCCTATAGGGCAGTATTTT

J: TRBJ2-1
size: NA
V: TRBV11-2
D: TRBD2
CDR3: CASNTHIAAGGQFF
DNA: TGTGCCAGCAACACCCACATCGCAGCGGGAGGGCAGTTCTTC

J: TRBJ2-7
size: many
V: TRBV4-1
D: TRBD2
CDR3: CASSQTTLTSGGTYEQYF
DNA: TGCGCCAGCAGCCAAACAACCCTGACTAGCGGGGGCACCTACGAGCAGTACTTC

J: TRBJ2-5
size: many
V: TRBV7-2
D: NA
CDR3: CASSLGPQIETQYF
DNA: TGTGCCAGCAGCTTGGGGCCACAGATAGAGACCCAGTACTTC

J: TRBJ2-7
size: many
V: TRBV10-2
D: TRBD1
CDR3: CASTRPGQSHEQYF
DNA: TGCGCCAGTACCCGGCCGGGACAGAGCCACGAGCAGTACTTC

J: TRBJ1-1
size: many
V: TRBV11-2
D: TRBD1
CDR3: CASSPNSDRGAFF
DNA: TGTGCCAGCAGCCCAAACTCGGACAGGGGCGCTTTCTTT

J: TRBJ2-1
size: few
V: TRBV5-1
D: TRBD2
CDR3: CASSPWTSGSVRYGNEQFF
DNA: TGCGCCAGCAGCCCCTGGACTAGCGGGAGTGTAAGATACGGCAATGAGCAGTTCTTC

J: TRBJ2-1
size: NA
V: TRBV6-5
D: NA
CDR3: CASSWGSSYNEQFF
DNA: TGTGCCAGCAGTTGGGGGAGCTCCTACAATGAGCAGTTCTTC

J: TRBJ2-3
size: NA
V: TRBV5-6
D: NA
CDR3: CASSFETGTDTQYF
DNA: TGTGCCAGCAGCTTTGAAACAGGCACAGATACGCAGTATTTT

J: TRBJ1-5
size: NA
V: TRBV18
D: NA
CDR3: CASSPDTGQPQHF
DNA: TGTGCCAGCTCACCAGACACCGGTCAGCCCCAGCATTTT

J: TRBJ1-1
size: many
V: TRBV6-1
D: NA
CDR3: CASTGGRMNTEAFF
DNA: TGTGCCAGCACAGGAGGGCGGATGAACACTGAAGCTTTCTTT

J: TRBJ1-3
size: NA
V: TRBV9
D: NA
CDR3: CASSVYGNYGNTIYF
DNA: TGTGCCAGCAGCGTATACGGAAACTATGGAAACACCATATATTTT

J: TRBJ2-2
size: NA
V: TRBV18
D: TRBD2
CDR3: CASSPHLAGTGELFF
DNA: TGTGCCAGCTCACCACACCTAGCGGGGACCGGGGAGCTGTTTTTT

J: TRBJ2-1
size: many
V: TRBV7-9
D: TRBD2
CDR3: CASRGRTSGRRNEQFF
DNA: TGTGCCAGCAGGGGGCGGACTAGCGGGAGACGTAATGAGCAGTTCTTC

J: TRBJ2-1
size: many
V: TRBV4-1
D: NA
CDR3: CASSQVTLRGSYNEQFF
DNA: TGCGCCAGCAGCCAAGTGACACTTCGGGGCTCCTACAATGAGCAGTTCTTC

J: TRBJ1-5
size: NA
V: TRBV12-3/TRBV12-4
D: NA
CDR3: CASSFDTYDQPQHF
DNA: TGTGCCAGCAGTTTCGACACTTATGATCAGCCCCAGCATTTT

J: TRBJ1-1
size: NA
V: TRBV12-5
D: TRBD1
CDR3: CASGPDRVRTEAFF
DNA: TGTGCTAGTGGACCTGACAGGGTGAGGACTGAAGCTTTCTTT

J: TRBJ1-2
size: NA
V: TRBV6-5
D: TRBD1
CDR3: CASSSPGTGLLNGYTF
DNA: TGTGCCAGCAGCTCCCCCGGGACAGGGTTATTGAATGGCTACACCTTC

J: TRBJ1-4
size: NA
V: TRBV6-5
D: NA
CDR3: CASSYAEGARNSPLHFGNEKLFF
DNA: NA

J: TRBJ1-6
size: NA
V: TRBV2
D: TRBD1
CDR3: CASRASGTAYNSPLHF
DNA: TGTGCCAGCAGGGCCTCCGGGACAGCTTATAATTCACCCCTCCACTTT

J: TRBJ2-3
size: few
V: TRBV19
D: NA
CDR3: CASSGLGAADTQYF
DNA: TGTGCCAGTAGTGGGCTAGGGGCGGCGGATACGCAGTATTTT

J: TRBJ2-1
size: many
V: TRBV7-9
D: TRBD1
CDR3: CASSSQDRTLSYNEQFF
DNA: TGTGCCAGCAGCTCACAGGACAGGACCTTATCTTACAATGAGCAGTTCTTC

J: TRBJ1-1
size: many
V: TRBV29-1
D: NA
CDR3: CSVPTKYGEHF
DNA: TGCAGCGTTCCTACAAAATACGGGGAGCACTTT

J: TRBJ2-3
size: many
V: TRBV5-1
D: NA
CDR3: CASRHTPGTSSMNTQYF
DNA: TGCGCCAGCAGGCACACACCCGGGACCAGCAGCATGAATACGCAGTATTTT

J: TRBJ1-1
size: NA
V: TRBV7-3
D: NA
CDR3: CASSRNLNTEAFF
DNA: TGTGCCAGCAGCCGAAACCTGAACACTGAAGCTTTCTTT

J: TRBJ1-1
size: NA
V: TRBV27
D: TRBD1
CDR3: CAGAPDRVNTEAFF
DNA: TGTGCCGGTGCCCCGGACAGGGTGAACACTGAAGCTTTCTTT

J: TRBJ1-2
size: many
V: TRBV10-3
D: NA
CDR3: CAISVEVVYGYTF
DNA: TGTGCCATCAGTGTTGAGGTAGTCTATGGCTACACCTTC

J: TRBJ1-1
size: many
V: TRBV3-1
D: NA
CDR3: CASSQGGASLNTEAFF
DNA: TGTGCCAGCAGCCAAGGAGGGGCCTCCCTGAACACTGAAGCTTTCTTT

J: TRBJ1-6
size: NA
V: TRBV10-3
D: TRBD1
CDR3: CAISELTFRDRPNSPLHF
DNA: TGTGCCATCAGTGAGTTAACCTTCCGGGACAGGCCAAATTCACCCCTCCACTTT

J: TRBJ2-7
size: few
V: TRBV20-1
D: TRBD2
CDR3: CSAMKVLAGGTFSYEQYF
DNA: TGCAGTGCTATGAAGGTACTAGCGGGAGGCACCTTCTCCTACGAGCAGTACTTC

J: TRBJ2-1
size: many
V: TRBV3-1
D: NA
CDR3: CASSQVGAAIGDEQFF
DNA: TGTGCCAGCAGCCAAGTGGGGGCCGCAATTGGGGATGAGCAGTTCTTC

J: TRBJ2-1
size: NA
V: TRBV5-1
D: NA
CDR3: CASSLALGSSSYNEQFF
DNA: TGCGCCAGCAGCTTGGCGCTTGGCTCCAGCTCCTACAATGAGCAGTTCTTC

J: TRBJ2-1
size: NA
V: TRBV7-8
D: NA
CDR3: CASSPPVEYNEQFF
DNA: TGTGCCAGCAGTCCCCCTGTTGAATACAATGAGCAGTTCTTC

J: TRBJ2-7
size: NA
V: TRBV5-4
D: TRBD2
CDR3: CASSLRTSREQYF
DNA: TGTGCCAGCAGCCTTCGGACTAGCCGCGAGCAGTACTTC

J: TRBJ1-5
size: NA
V: TRBV12-3/TRBV12-4
D: NA
CDR3: CASSFLQAGYGNQPQHF
DNA: TGTGCCAGCAGTTTTCTCCAAGCTGGGTATGGCAATCAGCCCCAGCATTTT

J: TRBJ2-2
size: NA
V: TRBV2
D: TRBD2
CDR3: CASSDSAGLRNTGELFF
DNA: TGTGCCAGCAGTGATTCAGCGGGACTCCGAAACACCGGGGAGCTGTTTTTT

J: TRBJ2-5
size: medium-sized
V: TRBV5-6
D: NA
CDR3: CASSSGPQETQYF
DNA: TGTGCCAGCAGCTCGGGACCCCAGGAGACCCAGTACTTC

J: TRBJ2-3
size: medium-sized
V: TRBV5-1
D: NA
CDR3: CASSSPGPQYTPWPTQYF
DNA: TGCGCCAGCAGCTCTCCGGGACCACAGTACACCCCTTGGCCTACGCAGTATTTT

J: TRBJ2-1
size: few
V: TRBV19
D: TRBD2
CDR3: CASSIQSGGYSYNEQFF
DNA: TGTGCCAGTAGTATTCAAAGCGGGGGGTACTCCTACAATGAGCAGTTCTTC

J: TRBJ2-2
size: many
V: TRBV25-1
D: NA
CDR3: CASSEYFQGSPGELFF
DNA: TGTGCCAGCAGTGAATATTTCCAGGGGAGTCCCGGGGAGCTGTTTTTT

J: TRBJ2-7
size: few
V: TRBV10-3
D: NA
CDR3: CAISGRDLNEQYF
DNA: TGTGCCATCAGTGGGAGGGACTTGAACGAGCAGTACTTC